Presented here are 15 T cell receptor beta chains from one specimen sequenced in a study of T cell responses to AZD1222 COVID-19 vaccine. Method: immunoSEQ multiplex PCR; TCRdb's copy keeps in-frame clones and lacks some. The sample has some 150,000 clones; more than 80% are singletons. The specimen comprised peripheral blood, sampled on day 0 of AZD1222 vaccination. These receptors were taken from an adult in good health.

V and J are TRBV19 and TRBJ1-2; a weak D match, TRBD1 (6 bases). The CDR3 runs 13 residues. The V gene lost 5 bases and the J gene lost 6 bases, with 13 bases spanning the gap. Germline assignment: CDR1 LNHDA and CDR2 SQIVND (reference sequence). CDR3 bases: TGTGCCAGTAGTCCGAGGGGGGCTGATGGCTACACCTTC. This gives the protein CASSPRGADGYTF.

The sample holds a few counts of this clone. V gene TRBV10-1 combines with J gene TRBJ2-5, with a possible D match to TRBD2 (7 bases). There are 15 residues in the CDR3. Germline V gene lookup returns CDR1 WNHNN and CDR2 SYGVQD (reference sequence). V was shortened by 6 bases and J by 2 bases, with 16 bases between the two germline ends. The CDR3: CASRASGGGQETQYF. The CDR3 DNA reads as TGCGCCAGCAGAGCTAGCGGAGGGGGACAAGAGACCCAGTACTTC.

The genes are TRBV5-6 and TRBJ2-3; the match to TRBD2 covers 12 bases. The ends lost 5 bases at V and 6 bases at J; junction bases unmatched: 10. The CDR3 sequence is 16 residues long. Germline CDR1 is SGHDT and CDR2 is YYEEEE. Here the CDR3 reads CASSSTSGSRRDTQYF. In DNA, the CDR3 is TGTGCCAGCAGTTCGACTAGCGGGAGTAGGAGGGATACGCAGTATTTT.

The table lists this clone with a few counts. The CDR3 DNA sequence: TGTGCCAGCAGCTTGAGGCGCGCGAACACCGGGGAGCTGTTTTTT. Translation gives CASSLRRANTGELFF. The genes are TRBV5-5 and TRBJ2-2; D is ambiguous. CDR1 and CDR2 (germline): SGHKS, YYEKEE (reference sequence). The V end was cut by 1 base, the J end by 0 bases, with 7 bases between. CDR3 length: 15 residues.

This clone occurred once. The chain joins TRBV2 to TRBJ2-3, with 7 bases aligning to TRBD2. This CDR3 contains 17 residues. V trimming: 6 bases; J trimming: 0 bases; junction bases outside the gene matches: 12. CDR1 and CDR2 from the germline V gene are SNHLY and FYNNEI. The CDR3 DNA is TGTGCCAGCAGAGGACGCGTCGGGAGGACGAGCACAGATACGCAGTATTTT. Translated: CASRGRVGRTSTDTQYF. Full variable domain (remainder filled in from reference TRBV2 and TRBJ2-3): EPEVTQTPSHQVTQMGQEVILRCVPISNHLYFYWYRQILGQKVEFLVSFYNNEISEKSEIFDDQFSVERPDGSNFTLKIRSTKLEDSAMYFCASRGRVGRTSTDTQYFGPGTRLTVL.

The CDR3 DNA is TGTGCCAGCAGACCCGGGACAGCCAGCAATCAGCCCCAGCATTTT. It yields the protein CASRPGTASNQPQHF. The rearrangement uses TRBV2 and TRBJ1-5; 7 positions agree with TRBD1. Germline-derived CDR1 and CDR2 are SNHLY and FYNNEI. Losses at the gene ends were 6 bases for V and 1 base for J; bases not matched to a gene: 6. This CDR3 is built from 15 residues.

This chain's CDR3 is CSASKGDGSPLHF. The CDR3 DNA is TGCAGTGCTAGTAAGGGGGATGGGTCACCCCTCCACTTT. This chain links TRBV20-1 with TRBJ1-6, with a tentative D call TRBD1 (6 bases). The CDR3 runs to 13 residues. With 3 bases removed from V and 10 bases from J, the gap between germline ends came to 13 bases. CDR1 and CDR2 from the germline V gene are DFQATT and SNEGSKA (reference sequence).

This sequence joins TRBV11-2 and TRBJ1-1; 9 bases fit TRBD1. This CDR3 region has 13 residues. V gave up 1 base and J gave up 8 bases; unmatched junction bases: 2. Germline-derived CDR1 and CDR2 are SGHAT and FQNNGV. The CDR3 nucleotides read TGTGCCAGCAGCTTAGGGACAGGGGTGGAAGCTTTCTTT. Translating it yields CASSLGTGVEAFF.

The rearrangement joins TRBV18 to TRBJ2-2; 9 bases map to TRBD2. This CDR3 is built from 17 residues. The germline CDR1 and CDR2 sequences are KGHSH and LQKENI. J was trimmed by 0 bases and V by 1 base; bases with no gene match: 3. In DNA, the CDR3 is TGTGCCAGCTCACCACGGTCTAGCGGGACGAACACCGGGGAGCTGTTTTTT. It encodes CASSPRSSGTNTGELFF.

V gene TRBV15 combines with J gene TRBJ1-2; a possible D gene is TRBD1 (5 bases). CDR1 is LNHNV and CDR2 is YYDKDF in the germline V gene (reference sequence). The V and J ends lost 2 bases and 5 bases respectively, with 9 bases between them. The CDR3 is 13 residues long. The CDR3 nucleotides read TGTGCCACCAGCAGATGGGGGGAGTATGGCTACACCTTC. Residues: CATSRWGEYGYTF.

The CDR3 protein is CASSMWRAPPNNEQFF. The CDR3, as DNA: TGTGCCAGTAGTATGTGGAGGGCTCCCCCTAACAATGAGCAGTTCTTC. This chain joins TRBV19 and TRBJ2-1; TRBD2 is a possible D gene (6 bases). Per the germline V gene, CDR1 is LNHDA and CDR2 is SQIVND (reference sequence). Trimming shortened V by 3 bases and J by 5 bases, and 17 bases separated the two germline ends. The length of the CDR3 is 16 residues.

This clone was picked up one time. The chain links TRBV6-5 to TRBJ1-2; 7 bases agree with TRBD1. V dropped 4 bases and J dropped 8; count of bases not matched to a gene: 10. The CDR3 has 14 residues. The germline V gene has CDR1 MNHEY and CDR2 SVGAGI. CDR3 sequence: CASSSQTGRRGYTF. Written as DNA, the CDR3 is TGTGCCAGCAGTTCTCAGACAGGGAGGAGAGGCTACACCTTC.

Here the CDR3 DNA reads TGTGCCAGCAGGACAAACGACAGGGTACTCTACGAGCAGTACTTC. Amino acid sequence: CASRTNDRVLYEQYF. The chain links TRBV6-5 to TRBJ2-7; 7 bases map to TRBD1. The CDR3 sequence is 15 residues long. V dropped 6 bases and J dropped 3; count of bases not matched to a gene: 11. Germline loops: CDR1 MNHEY, CDR2 SVGAGI.

The chain is built from TRBV2 and TRBJ1-2; tentatively, D is TRBD1 (5 bases). Trimming removed 5 bases at V and 1 base at J, with 14 bases between. This CDR3 contains 15 residues. Germline values: CDR1 SNHLY, CDR2 FYNNEI. For the CDR3, the DNA is TGTGCCAGCAGTCCGACAGCGAGAGATAACTATGGCTACACCTTC. Amino acid sequence: CASSPTARDNYGYTF. The whole variable domain, filled in from reference TRBV2 and TRBJ1-2, reads EPEVTQTPSHQVTQMGQEVILRCVPISNHLYFYWYRQILGQKVEFLVSFYNNEISEKSEIFDDQFSVERPDGSNFTLKIRSTKLEDSAMYFCASSPTARDNYGYTFGSGTRLTVV.

CDR3 coding DNA: TGTGCCAGCAGTTTATTGGGGGTGTTGGCCAAAAACATTCAGTACTTC. This translates into CASSLLGVLAKNIQYF. The rearrangement joins TRBV27 to TRBJ2-4; D may match TRBD1 or TRBD2 (5 bases each). The CDR3 contains 16 residues. The V and J ends lost 1 base and 1 base respectively, with 11 bases between them. The germline V gene has CDR1 MNHEY and CDR2 SMNVEV (reference sequence).